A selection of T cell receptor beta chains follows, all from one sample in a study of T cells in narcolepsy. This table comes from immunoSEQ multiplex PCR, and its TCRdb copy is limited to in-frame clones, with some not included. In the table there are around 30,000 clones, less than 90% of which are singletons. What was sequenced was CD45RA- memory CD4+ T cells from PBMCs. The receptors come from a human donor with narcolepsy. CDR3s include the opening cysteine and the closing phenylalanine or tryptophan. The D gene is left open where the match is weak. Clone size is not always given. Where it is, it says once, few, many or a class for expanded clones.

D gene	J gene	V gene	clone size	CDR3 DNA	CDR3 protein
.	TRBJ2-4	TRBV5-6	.	TGTGCCAGCAGCTTAAGGACCGCAAACATTCAGTACTTC	CASSLRTANIQYF
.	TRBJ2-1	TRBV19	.	TGTGCCAGTAGGAGGGACCTCAGCTCCTACAATGAGCAGTTCTTC	CASRRDLSSYNEQFF
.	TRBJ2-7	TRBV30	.	TGTGCCTGGAGTGTTAAAACAGGACGAGACTACGAGCAGTACTTC	CAWSVKTGRDYEQYF
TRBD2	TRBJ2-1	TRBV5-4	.	TGTGCCAGCAGCTCCTTAGCGGGGGATGTAAATGAGCAGTTCTTC	CASSSLAGDVNEQFF
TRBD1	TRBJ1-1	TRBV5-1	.	TGCGCCAGCAGCCCCAACAGGGGGCAGGTAACTGAAGCTTTCTTT	CASSPNRGQVTEAFF
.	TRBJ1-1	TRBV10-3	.	TGTGCCATCAGTGGACCGAACACTGAAGCTTTCTTT	CAISGPNTEAFF
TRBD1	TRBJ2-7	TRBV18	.	TGTGCCAGCTCACGGGGGACAGGGGACTCCTACGAGCAGTACTTC	CASSRGTGDSYEQYF
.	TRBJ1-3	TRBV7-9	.	TGTGCCAGCAGCTTAGGAGCAGGGCTTCAGAACACCATATATTTT	CASSLGAGLQNTIYF
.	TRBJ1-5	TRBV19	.	TGTGCCAGTAGTATAGTCGCAGGGACGGGACAGCCCCAGCATTTT	CASSIVAGTGQPQHF
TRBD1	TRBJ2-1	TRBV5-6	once	TGTGCCAGCAGCTTCGGGACAGGTGGGATGGGGTATGAGCAGTTCTTC	CASSFGTGGMGYEQFF
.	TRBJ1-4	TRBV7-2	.	TGTGCCAGCAGCGCGAGGGACACCTCTGAAAAACTGTTTTTT	CASSARDTSEKLFF
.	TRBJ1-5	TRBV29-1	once	TGCAGCGTTGCCTCCGGGGACAACCAGCCCCAGCATTTT	CSVASGDNQPQHF
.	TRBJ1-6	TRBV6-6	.	TGTGCCAGCAGTTACAAGGGGCCTAATTCACCCCTCCACTTT	CASSYKGPNSPLHF
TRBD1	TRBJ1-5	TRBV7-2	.	TGTGCCAGCAGGAGACAGGGGGGATATCAGCCCCAGCATTTT	CASRRQGGYQPQHF
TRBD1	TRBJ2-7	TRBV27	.	TGTGCCAGCAGCCCCCCGGGACAGGGTGTTTACGAGCAGTACTTC	CASSPPGQGVYEQYF
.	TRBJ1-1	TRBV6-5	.	TGTGCCAGCAGTTACCAGGCGCATCGTCCTGAAGCTTTCTTT	CASSYQAHRPEAFF
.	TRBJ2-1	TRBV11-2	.	TGTGCCAGCAGCTTAGCGGGGGGCCCTAATGAGCAGTTCTTC	CASSLAGGPNEQFF